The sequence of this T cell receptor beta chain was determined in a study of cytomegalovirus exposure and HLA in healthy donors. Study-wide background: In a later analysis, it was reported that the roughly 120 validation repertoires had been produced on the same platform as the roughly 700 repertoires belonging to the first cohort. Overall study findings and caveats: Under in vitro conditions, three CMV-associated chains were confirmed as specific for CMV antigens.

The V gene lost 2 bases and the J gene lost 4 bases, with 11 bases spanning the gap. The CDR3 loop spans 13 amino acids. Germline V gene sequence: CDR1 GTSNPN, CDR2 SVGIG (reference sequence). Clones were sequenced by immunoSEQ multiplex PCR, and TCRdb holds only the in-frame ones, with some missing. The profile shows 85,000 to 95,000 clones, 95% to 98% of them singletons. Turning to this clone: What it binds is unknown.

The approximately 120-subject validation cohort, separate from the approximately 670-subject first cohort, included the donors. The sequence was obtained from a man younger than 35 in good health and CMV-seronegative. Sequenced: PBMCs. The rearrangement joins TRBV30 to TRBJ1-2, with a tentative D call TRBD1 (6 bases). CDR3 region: CAWSLPTGYGYTF. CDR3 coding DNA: TGTGCCTGGAGTCTTCCGACAGGCTATGGCTACACCTTC.